This TCR beta chain was found in a study of OX40 agonist ivuxolimab in advanced cancers. The wider study: Dose-escalation patients were diagnosed with hepatocellular carcinoma, melanoma, renal cell cancer or head and neck cancer.

Trimming cost V 5 bases and J 7 bases, with 18 bases left between them. This CDR3 region has 15 residues. Germline CDR1 SGHTA, CDR2 FQGNSA. Repertoires were generated with immunoSEQ multiplex PCR, while TCRdb's copy carries only in-frame clones and drops some. The sample has roughly 60,000 clones; 86% are singletons. Study conclusions and caveats: Clones of CD4+ and CD8+ blood T cells grew by week 6 at doses of 0.1 to 3.0 mg/kg.

The table lists this clone with a count of one. Its specificity is not known. This clonotype was sampled from an adult with an advanced solid tumor such as melanoma, head and neck, liver or kidney cancer. The V and J genes are TRBV7-2 and TRBJ2-1, with D maybe TRBD2 (6 bases). Here the sequenced sample was CD4+ or CD8+ T cells sorted from blood, taken in a trial of the OX40 agonist ivuxolimab. DNA of the CDR3: TGTGCCAGCAGCCCCCCCCGGAGAGGGAGGAATGAGCAGTTCTTC. It encodes CASSPPRRGRNEQFF. Supplemented by reference TRBV7-2 and TRBJ2-1, the full variable domain reads GAGVSQSPSNKVTEKGKDVELRCDPISGHTALYWYRQSLGQGLEFLIYFQGNSAPDKSGLPSDRFSAERTGGSVSTLTIQRTQQEDSAVYLCASSPPRRGRNEQFFGPGTRLTVL.